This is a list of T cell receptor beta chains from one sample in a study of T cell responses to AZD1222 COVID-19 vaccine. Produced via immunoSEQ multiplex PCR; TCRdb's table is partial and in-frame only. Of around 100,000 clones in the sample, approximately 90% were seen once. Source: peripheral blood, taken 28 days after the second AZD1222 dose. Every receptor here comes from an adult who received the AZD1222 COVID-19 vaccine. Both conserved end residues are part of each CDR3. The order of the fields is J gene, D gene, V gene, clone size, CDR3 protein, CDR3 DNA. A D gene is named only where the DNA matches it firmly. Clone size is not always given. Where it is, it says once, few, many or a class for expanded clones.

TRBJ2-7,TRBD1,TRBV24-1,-,CATSASGQGTYEQYF,TGTGCCACCAGTGCCTCGGGACAGGGGACCTACGAGCAGTACTTC
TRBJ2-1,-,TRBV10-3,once,CAISESGDLDGKQFF,TGTGCCATCAGTGAGTCGGGCGATTTGGACGGGAAGCAGTTCTTC
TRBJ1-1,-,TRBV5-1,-,CASSLGGVNTEAFF,TGCGCCAGCAGCTTGGGGGGTGTGAACACTGAAGCTTTCTTT
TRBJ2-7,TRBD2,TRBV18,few,CASSPTSDSYEQYF,TGTGCCAGCTCACCCACTAGCGACTCCTACGAGCAGTACTTC
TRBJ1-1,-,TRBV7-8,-,CASRWSSRGSMNTEAFF,TGTGCCAGCCGTTGGTCCTCGCGAGGAAGTATGAACACTGAAGCTTTCTTT
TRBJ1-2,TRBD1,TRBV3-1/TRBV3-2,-,CASSRRDRGYGYTF,TGTGCCAGCAGCCGCCGGGACAGGGGGTATGGCTACACCTTC
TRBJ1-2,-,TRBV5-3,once,CARSFGERVGTYGYTF,TGTGCCAGAAGCTTTGGGGAGAGAGTCGGAACCTATGGCTACACCTTC
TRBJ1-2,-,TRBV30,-,CAWSLGTQSYGYTF,TGTGCCTGGAGTCTAGGGACTCAAAGCTATGGCTACACCTTC
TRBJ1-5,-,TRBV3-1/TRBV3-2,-,CASSLDLGGNQPQHF,TGTGCCAGCAGCCTAGATCTCGGAGGCAATCAGCCCCAGCATTTT
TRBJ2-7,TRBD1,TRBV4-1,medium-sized,CASSQTGTGSRLSYEQYF,TGCGCCAGCAGCCAGACCGGGACAGGGTCCCGACTCTCCTACGAGCAGTACTTC
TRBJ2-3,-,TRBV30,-,CAWSVKSGLTDTQYF,TGTGCCTGGAGTGTAAAAAGCGGCCTCACAGATACGCAGTATTTT
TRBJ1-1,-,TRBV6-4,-,CASSTGPNTEAFF,TGTGCCAGCAGTACAGGTCCGAACACTGAAGCTTTCTTT
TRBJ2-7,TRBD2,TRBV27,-,CASSFGLAMSYEQYF,TGTGCCAGCAGTTTTGGACTAGCGATGTCCTACGAGCAGTACTTC
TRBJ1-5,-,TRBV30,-,CAWSGGGNQPQHF,TGTGCCTGGAGTGGGGGGGGCAATCAGCCCCAGCATTTT
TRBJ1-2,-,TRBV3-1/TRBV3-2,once,CASTGDGGYTF,TGTGCCAGCACAGGGGATGGTGGCTACACCTTC
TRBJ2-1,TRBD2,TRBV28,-,CASSLLASGRFYNEQFF,TGTGCCAGCAGTTTGCTGGCTAGCGGGAGATTTTACAATGAGCAGTTCTTC
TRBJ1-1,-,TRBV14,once,CASSQESVEAFF,TGTGCCAGCAGCCAAGAATCAGTTGAAGCTTTCTTT
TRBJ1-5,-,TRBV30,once,CAWSTRGNQPQHF,TGTGCCTGGAGTACTCGGGGCAATCAGCCCCAGCATTTT